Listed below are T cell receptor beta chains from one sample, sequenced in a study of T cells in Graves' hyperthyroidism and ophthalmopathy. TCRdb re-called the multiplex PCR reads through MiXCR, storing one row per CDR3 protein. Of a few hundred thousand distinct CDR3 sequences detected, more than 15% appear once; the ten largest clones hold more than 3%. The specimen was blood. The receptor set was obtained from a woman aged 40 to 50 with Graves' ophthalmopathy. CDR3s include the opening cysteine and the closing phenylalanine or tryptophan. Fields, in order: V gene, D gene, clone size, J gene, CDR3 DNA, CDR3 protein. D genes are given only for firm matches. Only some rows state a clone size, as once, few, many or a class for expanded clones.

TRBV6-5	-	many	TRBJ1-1	TGTGCCAGCAGTTTCATGGATAGTGACACTGAAGCTTTCTTT	CASSFMDSDTEAFF
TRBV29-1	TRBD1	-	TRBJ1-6	TGCAGCGTTCGTCTACAGGGGGATGATTCACCCCTCCACTTT	CSVRLQGDDSPLHF
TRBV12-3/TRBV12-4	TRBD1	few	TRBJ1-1	TGTGCCAGCACCCTCTGGGGACAGGCCCCTGAAGCTTTCTTT	CASTLWGQAPEAFF
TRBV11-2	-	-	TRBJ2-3	TGTGCCAGCCACCTTCGATGGGTTGATACGCAGTATTTT	CASHLRWVDTQYF
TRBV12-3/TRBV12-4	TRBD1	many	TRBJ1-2	TGTGCCAGCAATGCGGACAGGGCGCCCTATGGCTACACCTTC	CASNADRAPYGYTF
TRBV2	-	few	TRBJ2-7	TGTGCCAGCAGTGCAGTGACTCCCTACGAGCAGTACTTC	CASSAVTPYEQYF
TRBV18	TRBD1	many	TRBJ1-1	TGTGCCAGCTCAATCCGACAGGGGCAGGACACTGAAGCTTTCTTT	CASSIRQGQDTEAFF
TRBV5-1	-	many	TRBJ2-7	TGCGCCAGCAGCTTGGGCGGGGCCCTCACCTACGAGCAGTACTTC	CASSLGGALTYEQYF
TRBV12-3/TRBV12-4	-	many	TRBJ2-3	TGTGCCAGCAGTCGCACTGGGTCTGTGCCGACAGATACGCAGTATTTT	CASSRTGSVPTDTQYF
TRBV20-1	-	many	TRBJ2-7	TGCAGTGCTACACCCGGGACAGCGGGCTACGAGCAGTACTTC	CSATPGTAGYEQYF
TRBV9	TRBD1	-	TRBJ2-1	TGTGCCAGCAGCGTGTACCAGACAGGGGGTGGCGATGAGCAGTTCTTC	CASSVYQTGGGDEQFF
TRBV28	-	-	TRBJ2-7	TGTGCCAGCAGTCTACCCCCCACCGGGACAATTATAACCTACGAGCAGTACTTC	CASSLPPTGTIITYEQYF
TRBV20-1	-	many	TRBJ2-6	TGCAGTGCTGCTAATGCCGGGATTGGGGCCAACGTCCTGACTTTC	CSAANAGIGANVLTF
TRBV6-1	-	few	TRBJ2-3	TGTGCCAGCAGGGAGCGGAGACTCACAGATACGCAGTATTTT	CASRERRLTDTQYF
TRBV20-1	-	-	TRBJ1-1	TGCAGTGCTAGAGATTCAGGGTATGAAGCTTTCTTT	CSARDSGYEAFF
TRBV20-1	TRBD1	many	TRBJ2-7	TGCAGTGCTAGCCGGGGACAGAACTCCTACGAGCAGTACTTC	CSASRGQNSYEQYF
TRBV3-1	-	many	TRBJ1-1	TGTGCCAGCAGCCAAAGAAGGTGGGACACTGAAGCTTTCTTT	CASSQRRWDTEAFF
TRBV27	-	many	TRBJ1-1	TGTGCCAGCAGTTGGGGGGCGGGTATCACTGAAGCTTTCTTT	CASSWGAGITEAFF
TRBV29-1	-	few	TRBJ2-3	TGCAGCGTTTTAGGCAGCCCCTTTGAGAATACGCAGTATTTT	CSVLGSPFENTQYF
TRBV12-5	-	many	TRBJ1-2	TGTGCTAGTGGTTCTCCCTTCAGGGTTTTTGGCTACACCTTC	CASGSPFRVFGYTF